The subject of this entry is one T cell receptor (beta chain). Its matching antigen is unknown. Expressed TCRB transcripts were sequenced after all isolated RNA was converted to cDNA. Only in-frame clones appear in the TCRdb table, and some are missing; sequencing was by immunoSEQ multiplex PCR. Of about 370,000 clones in the sample, over 8.5% are singletons; the top ten hold about 0.64%. CD45RO/CCR7/CD25/CD127/CD95/CD27 separated CD4+ naive, central memory, regulatory and stem cell-like memory cells by sorting. The data derive from a study of beta chain features in type 1 diabetes. Study-level points and caveats: A moderate, significant TCRB CDR3 shortening appeared in type 1 diabetes across four CD4+ subsets. Researchers reported that naive, central memory and Treg TCRB repertoires appeared more similar in patients than in healthy donors. Among type 1 diabetes patients, VDJ junctions had fewer insertions and more deletions.

V was shortened by 4 bases and J by 2 bases, with 9 bases between the two germline ends. Germline CDR1 SGDLS, CDR2 YYNGEE. This CDR3 has 13 amino acids. Sequenced material: central memory CD4+ T cells from blood. The chain joins TRBV9 to TRBJ1-2; D gene uncertain. This clonotype was sampled from a young man with type 1 diabetes. CDR3 sequence: CASSPDVNYGYTF. The CDR3 nucleotides are TGTGCCAGCAGCCCGGACGTAAACTATGGCTACACCTTC.